This TCR beta chain derives from a study of cytomegalovirus exposure and HLA in healthy donors. As for the study in general: The use of the same platform for the approximately 110 validation repertoires and the approximately 670 first-cohort repertoires was reported by a later analysis. Findings of the study overall: Cytomegalovirus association was listed for 150 to 200 TCR beta chains.

V lost 6 bases and J lost 0, with 7 bases in between. The CDR3 totals 13 residues. CDR1 and CDR2 (germline): ENHRY, SYGVKD. Some clones are missing from TCRdb's copy, which holds only in-frame ones; the method was immunoSEQ multiplex PCR. The data hold 200,000 to 300,000 clones, with roughly 87% observed a single time. Details on this clone: Its cognate antigen is unknown.

V and J are TRBV10-3 and TRBJ2-3, with D possibly matching TRBD2 (5 bases). Input material: PBMCs. The receptor comes from a woman aged 25 to 39 in good health and CMV-seronegative. CDR3 DNA: TGTGCCATCAGGGGAGACAGCACAGATACGCAGTATTTT. It is translated as CAIRGDSTDTQYF.